The 11 T cell receptor beta chains reported below all come from one sample, sequenced in a study of early T cells in non-severe SARS-CoV-2 infection. From the 5' RACE reads, TCRdb called clonotypes with MiXCR, one entry per CDR3 protein. In the table there are 70,000 to 80,000 distinct CDR3 sequences, 12% of which are singletons. The sample was whole blood, taken at baseline. Receptors were obtained from an adult who was a healthcare worker with PCR-confirmed SARS-CoV-2 infection or an uninfected control (not recorded which).

This clonotype was detected a few times. CDR3: CASSRTWGTGDHNEQFF. The CDR3 region has the DNA TGTGCCAGCAGCCGAACCTGGGGGACAGGGGACCACAATGAGCAGTTCTTC. The chain uses TRBV11-2 and TRBJ2-1; 10 nucleotides agree with TRBD1. This CDR3 is built from 17 residues. Germline CDR1 and CDR2: SGHAT and FQNNGV. Unmatched junction bases numbered 12, after V lost 5 bases and J lost 5 bases.

The CDR3 coding sequence is TGTGCCATCAGTGAGGGGCAGGGGAACACTGAAGCTTTCTTT. Translation gives CAISEGQGNTEAFF. This chain connects TRBV10-3 to TRBJ1-1, with D perhaps matching TRBD1 (5 bases). CDR1 is ENHRY and CDR2 is SYGVKD in the germline V gene. Trimming left V 2 bases short and J 1 base short, with 8 bases between. The CDR3 is made up of 14 amino acids.

The rearrangement uses TRBV11-2 and TRBJ2-7, with a tentative D call TRBD2 (5 bases). Germline V CDR1 and CDR2: SGHAT, FQNNGV. The CDR3 is made up of 13 amino acids. V lost 5 bases to trimming and J lost 2 bases, with 10 bases between them. The CDR3 protein is CASSPGLTYEQYF. In DNA, the CDR3 is TGTGCCAGCAGCCCCGGACTTACCTACGAGCAGTACTTC.

This clonotype was recorded at least ten times. J is TRBJ1-6 and V is TRBV9, with TRBD1 as a possible D gene (5 bases). In germline, CDR1 is SGDLS, CDR2 YYNGEE. The CDR3 totals 12 residues. V was cut by 2 bases and J by 11 bases, with 8 bases left in between. The CDR3 here is CASSVSGPPLHF. The CDR3 DNA reads TGTGCCAGCAGCGTCTCAGGGCCACCCCTCCACTTT.

This clonotype was seen repeatedly, ten times or more. The chain is built from TRBV29-1 and TRBJ2-3; 8 nucleotides agree with TRBD2. J gave up 3 bases and V 1 base, and 9 bases lay outside the gene matches. The CDR3 spans 16 residues. CDR1 SQVTM and CDR2 ANQGSEA come from the germline V gene. CDR3 DNA: TGCAGCGTTGAAGGGACCCACGGGGGGGCAACAGATACGCAGTATTTT. It encodes CSVEGTHGGATDTQYF.

The V and J genes are TRBV5-1 and TRBJ2-1; D remains unclear. The germline V gene has CDR1 SGHRS and CDR2 YFSETQ. Trimming shortened V by 0 bases and J by 0 bases, and 10 bases separated the two germline ends. The CDR3 has 16 residues. The DNA for the CDR3 is TGCGCCAGCAGCTTGGACGGCTTGAGCTCCTACAATGAGCAGTTCTTC. This sequence encodes CASSLDGLSSYNEQFF.

This clonotype was recorded a few times. V and J are TRBV6-5 and TRBJ2-7; 10 nucleotides match TRBD1. The J segment lost 4 bases and the V segment lost 2 bases, leaving 2 bases of the junction unmatched. The CDR3 sequence is 14 residues long. The germline V gene encodes CDR1 MNHEY and CDR2 SVGAGI. The chain's CDR3 is CASSYRDRGYEQYF. The CDR3 nucleotides are TGTGCCAGCAGTTACCGGGACAGGGGTTACGAGCAGTACTTC.

This clonotype has more than one count but fewer than ten. The CDR3 region has the DNA TGTGCCAGCAGTTCGACAGCGCTAGCCAAAAACATTCAGTACTTC. Translation gives CASSSTALAKNIQYF. The V gene is TRBV28, the J gene TRBJ2-4, with D possibly matching TRBD1 (5 bases). Trimming cost V 4 bases and J 0 bases, with 10 bases left between them. Germline values: CDR1 MDHEN, CDR2 SYDVKM. The CDR3 has 15 amino acids.

The sample holds many counts of this clonotype. This chain connects TRBV6-6 to TRBJ2-1; 8 bases match TRBD2. J was trimmed by 2 bases and V by 2 bases; bases with no gene match: 11. CDR1 MNHNY and CDR2 SVGAGI come from the germline V gene (reference sequence). This CDR3 spans 18 amino acids. The CDR3 nucleotides are TGTGCCAGCAGTTACCGGGGGATGGCGGGGGGCACCTACAATGAGCAGTTCTTC. Its protein product is CASSYRGMAGGTYNEQFF.

This clonotype was picked up a small number of times. The chain links TRBV6-5 to TRBJ2-1; unclear D gene. Germline V gene data show CDR1 as MNHEY and CDR2 as SVGAGI. The CDR3 sequence is 11 residues long. The ends were cut back, 5 bases at V and 6 bases at J, with 5 bases in the middle. The CDR3 DNA follows: TGTGCCAGCAGTCGTGGCAATGAGCAGTTCTTC. This codes for CASSRGNEQFF.

This clonotype came up many times. The CDR3 DNA follows: TGTGCCAGCTCACCGGGGAGCAGGACAGGAGGATACGAGCAGTACTTC. It yields the protein CASSPGSRTGGYEQYF. The V call is TRBV18, the J call TRBJ2-7; TRBD1 aligns across 7 bases. CDR1 KGHSH and CDR2 LQKENI come from the germline V gene. The CDR3 contains 16 residues. V lost 3 bases to trimming and J lost 4 bases; unmatched junction nucleotides: 12.